This T cell receptor beta chain was captured in a study of cytomegalovirus exposure and HLA in healthy donors. At the level of the study: Sequencing of some 200 million T cells in an earlier analysis found about 120 million unique TCR beta sequences. Study-level points and caveats: Most CMV-associated TCR beta chains appeared HLA-restricted in a later analysis. V- and J-gene trimming of TCR beta was linked (in a later analysis) to a missense DCLRE1C variant.

Amplification used 60 Vbeta primers and 13 Jbeta primers. The data were produced by immunoSEQ multiplex PCR, yet TCRdb's version contains in-frame clones alone and is incomplete. The sample shows 120,000 to 150,000 clones, around a tenth of them seen only once. As for this clone: Its antigen is as yet unknown.

Sampled while nominally healthy, donors likely had unrecorded immune exposures. CDR1 is MNHNY, CDR2 SVGAGI, per germline (reference sequence). With V trimmed by 5 bases and J by 3 bases, 11 bases remained unmatched. The CDR3 is 16 residues long. Sequences were obtained from PBMCs. The sequence was obtained from a male donor in good health and CMV-seronegative. V and J are TRBV6-6 and TRBJ1-1, with 8 bases fitting TRBD1. The CDR3 bases are TGTGCCAGCAGTCGCATTGGGGGACAGGAGTACACTGAAGCTTTCTTT. This translates into CASSRIGGQEYTEAFF.